This record concerns one T cell receptor (beta chain) sequence. This specimen belongs to a study of T cell changes during pregnancy in multiple sclerosis. Repertoires were generated with immunoSEQ multiplex PCR, while TCRdb's copy carries only in-frame clones and drops some. In the table there are about 48,000 clones, around 92% of which are singletons. The TCR sequence derives from a female donor in good health, enrolled as a control in a pregnancy study. Sequenced here: CD4+ T cells from peripheral blood mononuclear cells, sampled in the second trimester of pregnancy.

This CDR3 reads CASSKPGQGFWETQYF. CDR3 nucleotide sequence: TGTGCCAGCAGCAAACCGGGACAGGGCTTCTGGGAGACCCAGTACTTC. The chain carries TRBV7-8 and TRBJ2-5, with 9 bases that match TRBD1. The germline gives CDR1 SGHVS, CDR2 FQNEAQ. The CDR3 has 16 amino acids. V lost 5 bases and J lost 5; bases outside the gene matches: 12. Together with reference TRBV7-8 and TRBJ2-5, the CDR3 gives the full variable domain: GAGVSQSPRYKVAKRGQDVALRCDPISGHVSLFWYQQALGQGPEFLTYFQNEAQLDKSGLPSDRFFAERPEGSVSTLKIQRTQQEDSAVYLCASSKPGQGFWETQYFGPGTRLLVL.